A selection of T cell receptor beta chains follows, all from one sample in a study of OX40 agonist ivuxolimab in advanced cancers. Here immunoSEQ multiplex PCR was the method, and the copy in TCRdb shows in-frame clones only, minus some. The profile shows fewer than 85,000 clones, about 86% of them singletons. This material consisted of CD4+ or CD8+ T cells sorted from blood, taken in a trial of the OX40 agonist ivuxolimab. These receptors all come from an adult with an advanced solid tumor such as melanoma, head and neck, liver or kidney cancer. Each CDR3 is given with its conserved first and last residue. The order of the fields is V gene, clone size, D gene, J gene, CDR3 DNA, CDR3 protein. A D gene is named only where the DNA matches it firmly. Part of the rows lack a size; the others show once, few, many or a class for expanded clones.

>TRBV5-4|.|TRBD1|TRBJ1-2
TGTGCCAGCAGCAACGAACAGGGGTACTATGGCTACACCTTC
CASSNEQGYYGYTF
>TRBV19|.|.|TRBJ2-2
TGTGCCAGTAGTCTAACGGGACCCTACGCGAACACCGGGGAGCTGTTTTTT
CASSLTGPYANTGELFF
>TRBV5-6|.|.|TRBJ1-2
TGTGCCGCCTGGGGCAGGGGAACTGACTATGGCTACACCTTC
CAAWGRGTDYGYTF
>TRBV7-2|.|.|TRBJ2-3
TGTGCCAGCCGGGAGAGCACAGATACGCAGTATTTT
CASRESTDTQYF
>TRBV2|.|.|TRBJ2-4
TGTGCCAGCAGTGAAGCGGTCAAAAACATTCAGTACTTC
CASSEAVKNIQYF
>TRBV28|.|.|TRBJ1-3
TGTGCCAGCAGTCGACAGGTCTCTGGAAACACCATATATTTT
CASSRQVSGNTIYF
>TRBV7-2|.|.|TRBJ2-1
TGTGCCAGCAGCTTCCAACCGGGACCGTCCCCCAATGAGCAGTTCTTC
CASSFQPGPSPNEQFF
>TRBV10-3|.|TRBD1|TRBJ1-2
TGTGCCATCAGTGGACCGGGACAGGGCGCTAACTATGGCTACACCTTC
CAISGPGQGANYGYTF
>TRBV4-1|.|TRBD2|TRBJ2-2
TGCGCCAGCAGCCGCCCTGGGACGGCGGGAGGCGGGGAGCTGTTTTTT
CASSRPGTAGGGELFF
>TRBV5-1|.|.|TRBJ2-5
TGCGCCAGCAGCTCGGGACAATACACACAAGAGACCCAGTACTTC
CASSSGQYTQETQYF
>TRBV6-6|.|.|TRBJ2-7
TGTGCCAGCAGTAAGAACTACGAGCAGTACTTC
CASSKNYEQYF
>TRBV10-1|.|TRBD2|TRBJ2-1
TGCGCCAGCAGTGAAACGGGAGGGTTATATGATGAGCAGTTCTTC
CASSETGGLYDEQFF
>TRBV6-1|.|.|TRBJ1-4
TGTGCCAGCAACACTCCGGGGACCCTGTTTTTT
CASNTPGTLFF
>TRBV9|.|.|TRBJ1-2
TGTGCCAGCAGCGGACAGCTCATCTATGGCTACACCTTC
CASSGQLIYGYTF
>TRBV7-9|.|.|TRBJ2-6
TGTGCCAGCAGCTTATTTCTGGGGCGAGGGGCCAACGTCCTGACTTTC
CASSLFLGRGANVLTF
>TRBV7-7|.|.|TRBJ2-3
TGTGCTAGCAGCCCAATGAGGGGCACAGATACGCAGTATTTT
CASSPMRGTDTQYF
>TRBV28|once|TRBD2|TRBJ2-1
TGTGCCAGCAGTTTAGCGGGAGCTAGGAATGAGCAGTTCTTC
CASSLAGARNEQFF
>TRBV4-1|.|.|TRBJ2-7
TGCGCCAGCAGCCAAGAGTCGGGAGTCGGGTACGAGCAGTACTTC
CASSQESGVGYEQYF
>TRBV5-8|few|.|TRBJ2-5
TGTGCCAGCAGCTTGGAGCCCTGGAAGACCCAGTACTTC
CASSLEPWKTQYF
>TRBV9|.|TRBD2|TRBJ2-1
TGTGCCAGCAGCGTGAGGCCCCTAGCGGGGAGGTTCAATGAGCAGTTCTTC
CASSVRPLAGRFNEQFF
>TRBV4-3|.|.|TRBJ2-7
TGCGCCAGCAGCCAAGACAGCAGATCCTACGAGCAGTACTTC
CASSQDSRSYEQYF
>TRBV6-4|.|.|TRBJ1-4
TGTGCCAGCAGTGACGGGTCAACTAATGAAAAACTGTTTTTT
CASSDGSTNEKLFF
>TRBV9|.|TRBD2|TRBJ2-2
TGTGCCAGCAGCGTAGTAGTTAGCGGGACCGGGGAGCTGTTTTTT
CASSVVVSGTGELFF
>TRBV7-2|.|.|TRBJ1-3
TGTGCCAGCAGCTTTATCGGGGGGCGCGGCGGAAACACCATATATTTT
CASSFIGGRGGNTIYF
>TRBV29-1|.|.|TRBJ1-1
TGCAGCGTAGCACAGAGGAACACTGAAGCTTTCTTT
CSVAQRNTEAFF
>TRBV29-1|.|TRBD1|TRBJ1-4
TGCAGCGTTGCCGGGACAGGGATAGGGGCTAATGAAAAACTGTTTTTT
CSVAGTGIGANEKLFF
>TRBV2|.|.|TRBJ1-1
TGTGCCAGCATCTATGGGGTGAACACTGAAGCTTTCTTT
CASIYGVNTEAFF
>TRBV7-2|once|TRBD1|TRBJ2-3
TGTGCCAGCCGCTTACAGGGGGGCACAGATACGCAGTATTTT
CASRLQGGTDTQYF
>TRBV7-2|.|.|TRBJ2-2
TGTGCCAGCAGTCCCCCCGGGACGAGGAACACCGGGGAGCTGTTTTTT
CASSPPGTRNTGELFF
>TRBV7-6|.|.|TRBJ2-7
TGTGCCAGCAGCCACCCGAAAGGGGAGCAGTACTTC
CASSHPKGEQYF
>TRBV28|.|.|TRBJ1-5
TGTGCCAGCAGAGAATCGAATCAGCCCCAGCATTTT
CASRESNQPQHF
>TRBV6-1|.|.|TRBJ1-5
TGTGCCAGCTACCACCAAGGTAATAGCAATCAGCCCCAGCATTTT
CASYHQGNSNQPQHF
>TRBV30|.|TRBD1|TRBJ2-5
TGTGCCGGATCCGAACAGGGGGCGGGTGAGCAGTACTTC
CAGSEQGAGEQYF
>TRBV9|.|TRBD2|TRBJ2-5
TGTGCCAGCAGCGTGGGGGAGGGTCAGACCCAGTACTTC
CASSVGEGQTQYF
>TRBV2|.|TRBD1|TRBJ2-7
TGTGCCAGCAACCCCCGGACAGGGCACTCCTACGAGCAGTACTTC
CASNPRTGHSYEQYF